These 18 T cell receptor beta chains came from one sample sequenced in a study of beta chain features in type 1 diabetes (dated by TCRdb to the late 2010s). Libraries came from the immunoSEQ multiplex PCR assay. The entire amount of isolated RNA was reverse transcribed using the High Capacity cDNA Reverse Transcription Kit, so the sequenced TCRB transcripts were expressed ones. As stored in TCRdb, this immuneACCESS dataset retains in-frame rearrangements with V and J assigned. A fraction of the clones does not appear; measured against another copy, unresolved V genes explain less than half of the discrepancy, and the remainder lacks a known reason. For this sample the table gives about 410,000 clones, of which about 15% were detected only once. The ten largest account for roughly 0.033% of the sample. The source material was naive CD4+ T cells from blood. This specimen's cell subset or site label, interpreted: true naive CD4+ T cells. The receptors were gathered from a man under 40 in good health.

This clone occurred a few times. V usage is TRBV30 and J usage is TRBJ2-5; 8 nucleotides agree with TRBD1. The trim removed 3 bases at V and 4 bases at J, leaving 7 bases unmatched. The CDR3 sequence is 14 residues long. Per the germline V gene, CDR1 is GTSNPN and CDR2 is SVGIG (reference sequence). The DNA for the CDR3 is TGTGCCTGGAGAAAAGACAGGGGACGAGAGACCCAGTACTTC. This translates into CAWRKDRGRETQYF.

The sample holds a few counts of this clone. The chain couples TRBV6-6 to TRBJ2-1; D possibly uses TRBD1 or TRBD2 (6 bases each). V was clipped by 10 bases and J by 7 bases, with 14 bases between them. The germline CDR1 and CDR2 sequences are MNHNY and SVGAGI (reference sequence). The CDR3 consists of 12 residues. The CDR3 bases are TGTGCCACCCTCCGGGGGCAGAATGAGCAGTTCTTC. Translated: CATLRGQNEQFF.

The genes are TRBV7-2 and TRBJ1-4; D gene ambiguous. With 6 bases removed from V and 5 bases from J, the gap between germline ends came to 16 bases. The CDR3 is 15 residues long. Germline CDR1 and CDR2: SGHTA and FQGNSA. The CDR3: CASSSRFWENEKLFF. For the CDR3, the DNA is TGTGCCAGCAGTTCCCGGTTTTGGGAAAATGAAAAACTGTTTTTT.

The table lists this clone with a few counts. The genes are TRBV30 and TRBJ2-1; 12 nucleotides match TRBD2. Germline-derived CDR1 and CDR2 are GTSNPN and SVGIG (reference sequence). This CDR3 has 16 residues. The V segment lost 2 bases and the J segment 9 bases; nucleotides outside the gene matches: 11. CDR3 bases: TGTGCCTGGAGTCAGACTAGCGGGAGAAAATTGGGTGAGCAGTTCTTC. Its protein is CAWSQTSGRKLGEQFF.

Only a few counts were recorded for this clone. The chain recombines TRBV11-3 with TRBJ2-1; 10 nucleotides line up with TRBD2. Looked up from germline, CDR1 is SGHNT and CDR2 is YENEEA. The CDR3 covers 19 residues. J was trimmed by 0 bases and V by 1 base; bases with no gene match: 9. CDR3 amino acids: CASSLARTSGGSSYNEQFF. CDR3 sequence (DNA): TGTGCCAGCAGCTTAGCGAGGACTAGCGGAGGGAGCTCCTACAATGAGCAGTTCTTC.

The chain combines TRBV29-1 with TRBJ2-1; no clear D gene. Germline assignment: CDR1 SQVTM and CDR2 ANQGSEA. The V and J ends lost 4 bases and 6 bases respectively, with 19 bases between them. This CDR3 is built from 15 residues. This CDR3 is CSVVRGPLISNEQFF. CDR3 DNA: TGCAGCGTTGTTCGTGGACCCTTAATTTCCAATGAGCAGTTCTTC.

CDR3 loop: CASSLGGTGNQPQHF. In DNA, the CDR3 is TGTGCCAGCAGCTTAGGCGGGACGGGAAATCAGCCCCAGCATTTT. This chain links TRBV7-2 with TRBJ1-5; D is perhaps TRBD1 (5 bases). The CDR3 totals 15 residues. Trimming took off 1 base at V and 4 bases at J, with 11 bases between the two ends. Germline V gene lookup returns CDR1 SGHTA and CDR2 FQGNSA.

This clone showed up just a few times. V and J are TRBV30 and TRBJ2-1, with TRBD2 matching 11 bases. The germline V gene encodes CDR1 GTSNPN and CDR2 SVGIG (reference sequence). J gave up 6 bases and V 0 bases, and 1 base lay outside the gene matches. CDR3 size: 14 residues. CDR3 loop: CAWSVLAGGNEQFF. The CDR3 DNA follows: TGTGCCTGGAGTGTCCTAGCGGGAGGCAATGAGCAGTTCTTC. The complete variable domain, with remaining parts taken from reference TRBV30 and TRBJ2-1, reads SQTIHQWPATLVQPVGSPLSLECTVEGTSNPNLYWYRQAAGRGLQLLFYSVGIGQISSEVPQNLSASRPQDRQFILSSKKLLLSDSGFYLCAWSVLAGGNEQFFGPGTRLTVL.

This clone has a handful of counts. J is TRBJ2-2 and V is TRBV4-3, with a possible D match to TRBD1 (6 bases). The germline CDR1 and CDR2 sequences are LGHNA and YSLEER. V lost 3 bases, J lost 8 bases, and 13 bases lay in between. This CDR3 has 14 amino acids. The CDR3: CASSHTGIGGELFF. The DNA for the CDR3 is TGCGCCAGCAGCCACACAGGGATAGGGGGGGAGCTGTTTTTT.

This clone was counted a few times. CDR3 DNA sequence: TGTGCCAGCAGCAAAGGTCGGGGCTTT. It specifies CASSKGRGF. V gene TRBV21-1 combines with J gene TRBJ1-4. TRBV21-1 is shown as a pseudogene. CDR3 length equals 9 residues.

This clone is a singleton in its sample. The rearrangement uses TRBV7-9 and TRBJ2-5, with 9 bases lining up with TRBD2. V gave up 2 bases and J gave up 2 bases; unmatched junction bases: 12. This CDR3 region has 18 residues. The V gene's germline CDR1 is SEHNR and CDR2 FQNEAQ (reference sequence). The CDR3, as DNA: TGTGCCAGCAGCTTACGGCCCGGGGGTAGCGGGGGACAAGAGACCCAGTACTTC. Residues: CASSLRPGGSGGQETQYF.

This clone was observed a handful of times. The V and J genes are TRBV10-3 and TRBJ2-3; weak D call: TRBD2 (5 bases). V shed 5 bases and J shed 4 bases, with 13 bases lying between them. CDR1 and CDR2 (germline): ENHRY, SYGVKD. This CDR3 region has 14 residues. The CDR3 coding sequence is TGTGCCATCAGTATCCAGACTAACGCAGATACGCAGTATTTT. Amino acid sequence: CAISIQTNADTQYF.

This clone was seen repeatedly, ten times or more. The rearrangement links TRBV7-2 to TRBJ2-7; D unclear. This CDR3 comprises 14 residues. The germline CDR1 and CDR2 sequences are SGHTA and FQGNSA. V lost 1 base to trimming and J lost 7 bases, with 14 bases between them. CDR3 loop: CASSLVHSTGEQYV. The CDR3 DNA reads TGTGCCAGCAGCTTAGTGCACTCCACTGGGGAGCAGTACGTC.

This chain connects TRBV10-3 to TRBJ2-7, with D possibly being TRBD1 or TRBD2 (5 bases each). The CDR3 extends over 13 amino acids. Looked up from germline, CDR1 is ENHRY and CDR2 is SYGVKD. V lost 10 bases, J lost 6 bases, and 19 bases lay in between. The CDR3 DNA reads TGTGCCACCAGGCAGGCAGGGACGAGCGAGCAGTACGTC. It encodes CATRQAGTSEQYV.

This chain links TRBV19 with TRBJ1-1, with 10 bases aligning to TRBD1. The V and J ends lost 8 bases and 2 bases, in that order; junction bases with no gene match: 5. Germline V gene lookup returns CDR1 LNHDA and CDR2 SQIVND (reference sequence). This CDR3 comprises 14 residues. CDR3 nucleotides: TGTGCCAGTTCCGGGACAGGGGTCAACACTGAAGCTTTCTTT. This encodes CASSGTGVNTEAFF.

This clone occurred a few times. The chain links TRBV5-1 to TRBJ1-2; D remains ambiguous. Trimming pared 5 bases from V and 0 bases from J, leaving 11 bases between. The CDR3 runs 14 residues. Per the germline V gene, CDR1 is SGHRS and CDR2 is YFSETQ. CDR3 DNA: TGCGCCAGCAGTTTCGACATTGCTAACTATGGCTACACCTTC. Translation gives CASSFDIANYGYTF.

The chain employs TRBV7-6 and TRBJ2-7; D is possibly TRBD1 (5 bases). Per germline, CDR1 SGHVS and CDR2 FNYEAQ. V gave up 5 bases and J gave up 4 bases, with 6 bases separating them. The CDR3 loop spans 11 amino acids. CDR3 protein: CASSKGYEQYF. The CDR3 coding sequence is TGTGCCAGCAGCAAGGGGTACGAGCAGTACTTC. The complete variable domain, with remaining parts taken from reference TRBV7-6 and TRBJ2-7, reads GAGVSQSPRYKVTKRGQDVALRCDPISGHVSLYWYRQALGQGPEFLTYFNYEAQQDKSGLPNDRFSAERPEGSISTLTIQRTEQRDSAMYRCASSKGYEQYFGPGTRLTVT.

This chain links TRBV5-6 with TRBJ2-1, with D possibly matching TRBD2 (6 bases). The V and J ends lost 2 bases and 12 bases respectively, with 18 bases between them. CDR1 is SGHDT, CDR2 YYEEEE, per germline. This CDR3 comprises 14 residues. CDR3: CASSFVGLGRAQFF. The CDR3 coding sequence is TGTGCCAGCAGCTTCGTGGGACTGGGGCGAGCGCAGTTCTTC. Using reference TRBV5-6 and TRBJ2-1 for the parts outside the CDR3, the full variable domain is DAGVTQSPTHLIKTRGQQVTLRCSPKSGHDTVSWYQQALGQGPQFIFQYYEEEERQRGNFPDRFSGHQFPNYSSELNVNALLLGDSALYLCASSFVGLGRAQFFGPGTRLTVL.